Shown below are 18 T cell receptor beta chains from a single sample sequenced in a study of shared clonotypes between healthy human individuals. Naive CD8 cells, CD45RO-negative and positively selected for CCR7, excluded terminally differentiated effector memory CD45RA+ cells. This table comes from immunoSEQ multiplex PCR, and its TCRdb copy is limited to in-frame clones, with some not included. This repertoire shows millions of clones, approximately 94% found once; its top ten account for 0.85% to 1.3%. The sequencing sample was made of naive CD8+ T cells sorted from blood. The receptors were sampled from a man in his late teens or twenties in good health.

This chain connects TRBV6-1 to TRBJ2-1; maybe TRBD2 (6 bases). This CDR3 is 14 amino acids long. CDR1 MNHNS and CDR2 SASEGT come from the germline V gene. Trimming took 7 bases from V and 0 from J, leaving 10 bases between them. CDR3 DNA: TGTGCCAGCAAGGAGGGGTCCTCCTACAATGAGCAGTTCTTC. Protein sequence: CASKEGSSYNEQFF.

J is TRBJ2-2 and V is TRBV19; D unresolved. CDR3 length: 16 amino acids. From germline, CDR1 is LNHDA and CDR2 SQIVND (reference sequence). The germline V and J ends were trimmed by 1 base and 3 bases, with 12 bases remaining between them. As DNA, the CDR3 is TGTGCCAGTAGTATAGGACCGGCTAGGGACACCGGGGAGCTGTTTTTT. This encodes CASSIGPARDTGELFF.

This chain connects TRBV5-4 to TRBJ2-3; D ambiguous. Per the germline V gene, CDR1 is SGHNT and CDR2 is YYREEE (reference sequence). With 0 bases removed from V and 1 base from J, the gap between germline ends came to 9 bases. The CDR3 covers 15 residues. CDR3 sequence (DNA): TGTGCCAGCAGCTTGGCGTGGGGTCGCACAGATACGCAGTATTTT. It yields the protein CASSLAWGRTDTQYF.

In the case of this clone: Compared with germline, one end of the junction differs, possibly owing to a read error. The rearrangement joins TRBV5-4 to TRBJ2-7; 8 bases line up with TRBD2. Germline-derived CDR1 and CDR2 are SGHNT and YYREEE (reference sequence). The CDR3 contains 14 residues. The CDR3 is CASTLSGGDYEQYF. CDR3 sequence (DNA): TGTGCCAGCACCTTGAGCGGGGGCGACTACGAGCAGTACTTC. Full variable domain (missing parts from reference TRBV5-4 and TRBJ2-7): ETGVTQSPTHLIKTRGQQVTLRCSSQSGHNTVSWYQQALGQGPQFIFQYYREEENGRGNFPPRFSGLQFPNYSSELNVNALELDDSALYLCASTLSGGDYEQYFGPGTRLTVT.

J is TRBJ2-5 and V is TRBV13; TRBD2 matches at 7 bases. Germline V CDR1 and CDR2: PRHDT, FYEKMQ (reference sequence). The junction had 4 bases not matched to a gene; V was cut back by 1 base and J by 5 bases. This CDR3 is built from 14 residues. Here the CDR3 DNA reads TGTGCCAGCAGCTTAGTCGGGGAGGGGGAGACCCAGTACTTC. Translating gives CASSLVGEGETQYF.

This clone is a singleton in its sample. The chain uses TRBV5-4 and TRBJ2-2; the match to TRBD1 covers 9 bases. The CDR3 is made up of 15 amino acids. The germline CDR1 and CDR2 sequences are SGHNT and YYREEE (reference sequence). V trimming: 3 bases; J trimming: 8 bases; junction bases outside the gene matches: 8. The CDR3 region has the DNA TGTGCCAGCAGCTCCCGGGACAGGGACCTGGGGGAGCTGTTTTTT. Its protein is CASSSRDRDLGELFF.

The chain has TRBV4-3 and TRBJ2-1, with TRBD1 identical over 11 bases. Germline assignment: CDR1 LGHNA and CDR2 YSLEER. J was trimmed by 4 bases and V by 2 bases; bases with no gene match: 4. The CDR3 totals 16 residues. In nucleotides, the CDR3 is TGCGCCAGCAGCCAATCGGACAGGGGGCTATACAATGAGCAGTTCTTC. Translation: CASSQSDRGLYNEQFF.

The chain links TRBV11-2 to TRBJ1-1, with a tentative D call TRBD1 (6 bases). Germline CDR1 SGHAT, CDR2 FQNNGV. The CDR3 totals 14 residues. Deletions cut 4 bases from V and 8 bases from J, with 17 bases between. CDR3 sequence (DNA): TGTGCCAGCAGCTGGTTCGACGGGGGCGGGGAAGCTTTCTTT. It yields the protein CASSWFDGGGEAFF.

CDR3 coding DNA: TGTGCCAGCAGTGAAGACGGGGGAACCTACAATGAGCAGTTCTTC. It specifies CASSEDGGTYNEQFF. The chain employs TRBV2 and TRBJ2-1, with a weak D call TRBD2 (6 bases). The CDR3 spans 15 residues. CDR1 and CDR2 (germline): SNHLY, FYNNEI. The V end was cut by 1 base, the J end by 2 bases, with 9 bases between.

J is TRBJ2-5 and V is TRBV28; 7 nucleotides line up with TRBD2. This CDR3 region has 17 residues. Germline V gene lookup returns CDR1 MDHEN and CDR2 SYDVKM. V was clipped by 7 bases and J by 1 base; unmatched bases: 15. This CDR3 reads CASTTIERDYRQETQYF. In DNA form, the CDR3 reads TGTGCCAGCACGACAATCGAGCGGGACTACCGCCAAGAGACCCAGTACTTC. The full variable domain, in which reference TRBV28 and TRBJ2-5 provide the parts outside the CDR3, is DVKVTQSSRYLVKRTGEKVFLECVQDMDHENMFWYRQDPGLGLRLIYFSYDVKMKEKGDIPEGYSVSREKKERFSLILESASTNQTSMYLCASTTIERDYRQETQYFGPGTRLLVL.

This clone was counted only a few times. The chain couples TRBV6-1 to TRBJ2-2; D remains unclear. Germline CDR1 reads MNHNS; CDR2 reads SASEGT. V was shortened by 4 bases and J by 2 bases, with 8 bases between the two germline ends. The CDR3 sequence is 14 residues long. The CDR3 here is CASSGPLNTGELFF. The CDR3 DNA sequence: TGTGCCAGCAGTGGCCCCCTAAACACCGGGGAGCTGTTTTTT.

The chain recombines TRBV28 with TRBJ1-2; 7 positions match TRBD1. The CDR3 has 15 amino acids. Trimming cost V 4 bases and J 7 bases; bases outside gene matches: 12. Per germline, CDR1 MDHEN and CDR2 SYDVKM. The CDR3, as DNA: TGTGCCAGCAGTTCGCCTTCGACAGGGATCCCTGGCTACACCTTC. This translates into CASSSPSTGIPGYTF.

On this clone: The sample holds other DNA sequences that translate to the same CDR3. The chain employs TRBV19 and TRBJ1-6; no clear D gene. This CDR3 spans 13 amino acids. The germline V gene has CDR1 LNHDA and CDR2 SQIVND (reference sequence). Deletions cut 1 base from V and 7 bases from J, with 5 bases between. The CDR3 reads CASSIVVNSPLHF. In nucleotides, the CDR3 is TGTGCCAGTAGTATAGTAGTGAATTCACCCCTCCACTTT.

The chain joins TRBV2 to TRBJ1-4; no firm D call. Germline CDR1 is SNHLY and CDR2 is FYNNEI. The CDR3 length is 13 residues. Trimming left V 6 bases short and J 8 bases short, with 13 bases between. For the CDR3, the DNA is TGTGCCAGCAGGGGGTTATCGTGGGAAAAACTGTTTTTT. Translation: CASRGLSWEKLFF.

The chain links TRBV19 to TRBJ2-5; no definite D call. There are 20 residues in the CDR3. Trimming took 4 bases from V and 2 from J, leaving 29 bases between them. Germline values: CDR1 LNHDA, CDR2 SQIVND (reference sequence). The CDR3 DNA reads TGTGCCAGTAGTAGACAACTCGAATGGCACTCGAACACACTACAAGAGACCCAGTACTTC. It specifies CASSRQLEWHSNTLQETQYF. Full variable domain (remainder filled in from reference TRBV19 and TRBJ2-5): DGGITQSPKYLFRKEGQNVTLSCEQNLNHDAMYWYRQDPGQGLRLIYYSQIVNDFQKGDIAEGYSVSREKKESFPLTVTSAQKNPTAFYLCASSRQLEWHSNTLQETQYFGPGTRLLVL.

The chain joins TRBV27 to TRBJ2-3; D gene ambiguous. Trimming stripped 7 bases from V and 0 bases from J, with 11 bases between. Germline V gene sequence: CDR1 MNHEY, CDR2 SMNVEV (reference sequence). The CDR3 runs 14 residues. CDR3 protein: CASTLIGSTDTQYF. The CDR3 DNA reads as TGTGCCAGCACACTTATAGGTAGCACAGATACGCAGTATTTT.

The V call is TRBV7-2, the J call TRBJ2-7, with D perhaps TRBD1 (5 bases). V lost 3 bases, J lost 3 bases, and 15 bases lay in between. Germline V gives CDR1 SGHTA, CDR2 FQGNSA. The CDR3 contains 15 residues. CDR3 sequence (DNA): TGTGCCAGCAGCTTGAGTGCGACAGATCTCTACGAGCAGTACTTC. Encoded protein: CASSLSATDLYEQYF.

This clone was detected once. The chain links TRBV4-1 to TRBJ2-7, with D perhaps given as TRBD1 or TRBD2 (6 bases each). The CDR3 is 15 residues long. The V end was cut by 2 bases, the J end by 2 bases, with 13 bases between. Germline V lookup: CDR1 MGHRA, CDR2 YSYEKL. Written as DNA, the CDR3 is TGCGCCAGCAGCCAACGGGGGCAAACCCCCTACGAGCAGTACTTC. It encodes CASSQRGQTPYEQYF.